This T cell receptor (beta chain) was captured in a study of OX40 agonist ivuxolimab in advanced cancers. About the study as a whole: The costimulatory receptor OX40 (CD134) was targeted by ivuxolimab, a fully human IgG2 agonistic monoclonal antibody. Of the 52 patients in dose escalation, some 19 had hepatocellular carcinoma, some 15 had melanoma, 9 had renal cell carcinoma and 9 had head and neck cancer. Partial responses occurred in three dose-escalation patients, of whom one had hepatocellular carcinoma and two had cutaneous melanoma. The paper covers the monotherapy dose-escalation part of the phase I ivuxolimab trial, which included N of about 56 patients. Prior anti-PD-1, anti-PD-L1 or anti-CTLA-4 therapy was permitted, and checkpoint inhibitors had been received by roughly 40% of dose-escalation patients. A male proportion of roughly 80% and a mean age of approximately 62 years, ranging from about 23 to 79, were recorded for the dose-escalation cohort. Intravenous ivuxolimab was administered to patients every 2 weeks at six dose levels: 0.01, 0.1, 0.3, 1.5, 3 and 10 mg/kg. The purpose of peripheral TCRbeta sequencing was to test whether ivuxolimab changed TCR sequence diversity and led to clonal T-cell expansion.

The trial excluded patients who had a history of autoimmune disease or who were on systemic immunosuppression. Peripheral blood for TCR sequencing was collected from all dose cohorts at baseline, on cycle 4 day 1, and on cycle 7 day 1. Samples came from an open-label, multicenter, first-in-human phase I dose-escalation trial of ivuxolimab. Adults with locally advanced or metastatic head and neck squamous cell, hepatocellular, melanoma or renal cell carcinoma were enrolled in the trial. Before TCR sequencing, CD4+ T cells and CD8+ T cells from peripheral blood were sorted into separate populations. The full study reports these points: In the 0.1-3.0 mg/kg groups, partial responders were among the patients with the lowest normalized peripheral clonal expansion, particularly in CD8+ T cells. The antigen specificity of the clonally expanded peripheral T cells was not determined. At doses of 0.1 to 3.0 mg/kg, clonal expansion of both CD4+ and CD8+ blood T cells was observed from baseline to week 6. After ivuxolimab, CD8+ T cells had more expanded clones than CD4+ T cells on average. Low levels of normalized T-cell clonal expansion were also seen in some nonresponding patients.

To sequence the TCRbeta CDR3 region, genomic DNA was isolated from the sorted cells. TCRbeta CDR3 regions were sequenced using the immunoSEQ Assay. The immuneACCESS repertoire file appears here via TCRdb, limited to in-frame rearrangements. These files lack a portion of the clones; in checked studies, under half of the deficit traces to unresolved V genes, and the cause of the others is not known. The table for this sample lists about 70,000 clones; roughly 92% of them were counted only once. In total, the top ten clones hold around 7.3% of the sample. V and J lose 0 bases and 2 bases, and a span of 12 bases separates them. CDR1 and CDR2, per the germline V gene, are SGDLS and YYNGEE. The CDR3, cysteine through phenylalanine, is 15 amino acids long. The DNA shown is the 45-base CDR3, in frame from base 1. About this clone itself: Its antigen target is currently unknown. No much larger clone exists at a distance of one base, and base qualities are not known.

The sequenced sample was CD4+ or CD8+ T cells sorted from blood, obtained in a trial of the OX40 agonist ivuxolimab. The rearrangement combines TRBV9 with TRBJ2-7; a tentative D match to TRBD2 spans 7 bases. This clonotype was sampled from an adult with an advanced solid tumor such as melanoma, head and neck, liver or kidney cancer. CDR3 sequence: CASSVGSGDTYEQYF. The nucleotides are TGTGCCAGCAGCGTAGGAAGCGGGGACACCTACGAGCAGTACTTC.